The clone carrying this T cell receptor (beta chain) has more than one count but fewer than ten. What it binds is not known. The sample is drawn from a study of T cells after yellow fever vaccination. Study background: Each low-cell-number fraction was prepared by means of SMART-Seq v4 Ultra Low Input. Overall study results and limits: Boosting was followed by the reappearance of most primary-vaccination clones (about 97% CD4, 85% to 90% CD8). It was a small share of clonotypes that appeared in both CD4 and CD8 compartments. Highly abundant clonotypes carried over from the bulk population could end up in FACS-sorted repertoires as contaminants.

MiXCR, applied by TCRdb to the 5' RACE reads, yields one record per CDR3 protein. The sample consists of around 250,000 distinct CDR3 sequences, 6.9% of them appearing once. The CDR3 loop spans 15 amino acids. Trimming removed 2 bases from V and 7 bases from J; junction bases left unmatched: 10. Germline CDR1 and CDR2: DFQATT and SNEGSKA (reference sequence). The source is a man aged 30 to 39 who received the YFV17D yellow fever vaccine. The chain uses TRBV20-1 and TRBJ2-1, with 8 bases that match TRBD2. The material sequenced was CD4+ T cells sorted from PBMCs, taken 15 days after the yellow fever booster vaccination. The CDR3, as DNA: TGCAGTGCTAGACCCTCCGGACTAGCTTCTAATGAGCAGTTCTTC. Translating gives CSARPSGLASNEQFF.